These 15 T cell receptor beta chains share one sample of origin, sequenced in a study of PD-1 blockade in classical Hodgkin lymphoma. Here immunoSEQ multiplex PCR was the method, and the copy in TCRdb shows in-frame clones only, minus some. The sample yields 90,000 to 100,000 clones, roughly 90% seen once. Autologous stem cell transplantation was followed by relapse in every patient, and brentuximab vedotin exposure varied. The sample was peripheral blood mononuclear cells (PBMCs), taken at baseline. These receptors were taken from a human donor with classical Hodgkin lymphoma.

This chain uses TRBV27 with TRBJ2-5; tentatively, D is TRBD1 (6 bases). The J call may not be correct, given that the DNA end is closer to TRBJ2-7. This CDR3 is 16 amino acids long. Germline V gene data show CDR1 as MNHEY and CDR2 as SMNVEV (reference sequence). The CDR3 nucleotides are TGTGCCAGCAGTCCTTACGGACAGTCTCTTCAATACGAGCAGTACTTC. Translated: CASSPYGQSLQYEQYF.

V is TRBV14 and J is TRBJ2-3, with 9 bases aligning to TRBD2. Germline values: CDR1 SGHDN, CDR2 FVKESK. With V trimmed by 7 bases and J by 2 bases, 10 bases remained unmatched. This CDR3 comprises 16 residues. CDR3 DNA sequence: TGTGCCAGCATCCCCTGGGCGGGAGGGTCCACAGATACGCAGTATTTT. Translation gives CASIPWAGGSTDTQYF.

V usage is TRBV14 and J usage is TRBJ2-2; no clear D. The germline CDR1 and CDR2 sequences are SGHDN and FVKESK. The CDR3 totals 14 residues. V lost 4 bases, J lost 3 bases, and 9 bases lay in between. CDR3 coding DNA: TGTGCCAGCAGCCTTTCGACATACACCGGGGAGCTGTTTTTT. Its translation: CASSLSTYTGELFF. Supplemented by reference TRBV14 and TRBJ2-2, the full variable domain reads EAGVTQFPSHSVIEKGQTVTLRCDPISGHDNLYWYRRVMGKEIKFLLHFVKESKQDESGMPNNRFLAERTGGTYSTLKVQPAELEDSGVYFCASSLSTYTGELFFGEGSRLTVL.

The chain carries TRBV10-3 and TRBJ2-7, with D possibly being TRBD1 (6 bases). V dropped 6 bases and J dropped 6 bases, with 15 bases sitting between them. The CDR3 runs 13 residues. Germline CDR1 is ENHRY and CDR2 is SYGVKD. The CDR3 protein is CAISSTTGTEQYF. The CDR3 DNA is TGTGCCATCAGCTCGACAACAGGGACCGAGCAGTACTTC.

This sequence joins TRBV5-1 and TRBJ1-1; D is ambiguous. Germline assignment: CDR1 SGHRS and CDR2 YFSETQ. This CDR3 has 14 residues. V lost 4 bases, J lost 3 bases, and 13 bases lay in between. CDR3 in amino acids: CASSPRGPDTEAFF. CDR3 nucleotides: TGCGCCAGCAGCCCCCGCGGGCCTGACACTGAAGCTTTCTTT.

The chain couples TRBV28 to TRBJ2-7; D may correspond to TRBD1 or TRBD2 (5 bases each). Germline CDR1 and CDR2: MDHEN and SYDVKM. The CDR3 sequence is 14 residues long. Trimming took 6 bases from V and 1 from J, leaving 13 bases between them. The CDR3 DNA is TGTGCCAGCAGCTTTATGGGACGGTCCTACGAGCAGTACTTC. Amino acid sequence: CASSFMGRSYEQYF.

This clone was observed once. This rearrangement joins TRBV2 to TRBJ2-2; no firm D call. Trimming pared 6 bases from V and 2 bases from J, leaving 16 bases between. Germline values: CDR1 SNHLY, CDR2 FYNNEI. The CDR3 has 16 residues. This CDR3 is CASRPHLVSNTGELFF. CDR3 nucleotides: TGTGCCAGCAGACCTCATCTAGTGTCCAACACCGGGGAGCTGTTTTTT.

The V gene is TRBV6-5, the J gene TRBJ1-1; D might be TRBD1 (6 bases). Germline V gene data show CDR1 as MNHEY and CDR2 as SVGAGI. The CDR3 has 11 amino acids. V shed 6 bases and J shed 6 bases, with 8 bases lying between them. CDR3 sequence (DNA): TGTGCCAGCAGACGACAGGCTGAAGCTTTCTTT. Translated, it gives CASRRQAEAFF.

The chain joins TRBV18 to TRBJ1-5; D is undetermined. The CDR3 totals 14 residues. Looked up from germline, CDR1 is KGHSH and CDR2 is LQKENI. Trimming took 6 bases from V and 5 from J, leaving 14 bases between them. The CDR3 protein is CASSLFGRDQPQHF. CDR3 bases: TGTGCCAGCTCGCTCTTCGGACGGGATCAGCCCCAGCATTTT.

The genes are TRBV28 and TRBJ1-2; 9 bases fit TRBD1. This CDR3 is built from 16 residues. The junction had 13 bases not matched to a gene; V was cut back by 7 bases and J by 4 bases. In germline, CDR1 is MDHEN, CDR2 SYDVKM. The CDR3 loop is CASTLRVGQGFYGYTF. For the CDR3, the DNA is TGTGCCAGCACCCTTCGTGTGGGACAGGGTTTCTATGGCTACACCTTC.

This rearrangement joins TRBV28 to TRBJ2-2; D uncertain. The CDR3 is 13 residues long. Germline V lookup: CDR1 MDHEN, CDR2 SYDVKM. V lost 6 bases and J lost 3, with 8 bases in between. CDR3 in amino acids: CASRPQYTGELFF. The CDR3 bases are TGTGCCAGCAGGCCACAGTACACCGGGGAGCTGTTTTTT.

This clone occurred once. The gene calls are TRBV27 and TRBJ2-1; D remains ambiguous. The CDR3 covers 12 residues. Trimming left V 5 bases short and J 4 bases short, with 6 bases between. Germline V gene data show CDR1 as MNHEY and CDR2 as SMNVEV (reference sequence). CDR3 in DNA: TGTGCCAGCAGTACACCATACAATGAGCAGTTCTTC. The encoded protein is CASSTPYNEQFF.

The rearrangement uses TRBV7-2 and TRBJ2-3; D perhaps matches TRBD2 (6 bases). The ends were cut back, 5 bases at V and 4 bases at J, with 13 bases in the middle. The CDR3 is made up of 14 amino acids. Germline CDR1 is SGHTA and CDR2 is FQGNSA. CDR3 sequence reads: CASSQGRGPDTQYF. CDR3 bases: TGTGCCAGCAGCCAAGGGCGGGGCCCAGATACGCAGTATTTT.

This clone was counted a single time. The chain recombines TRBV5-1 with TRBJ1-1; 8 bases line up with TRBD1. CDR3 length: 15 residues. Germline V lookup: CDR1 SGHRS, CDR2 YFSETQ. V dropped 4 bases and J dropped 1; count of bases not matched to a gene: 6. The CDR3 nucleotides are TGCGCCAGCAGCCTCGGACAGGGAACGAACACTGAAGCTTTCTTT. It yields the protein CASSLGQGTNTEAFF.

In nucleotides, the CDR3 is TGTGCCAGCAGTTACGGGACTAGCGGGAGGGGGGAGACCCAGTACTTC. Its protein is CASSYGTSGRGETQYF. The chain carries TRBV6-6 and TRBJ2-5, with 16 bases that match TRBD2. This CDR3 has 16 amino acids. Germline assignment: CDR1 MNHNY and CDR2 SVGAGI (reference sequence). Trimming removed 2 bases from V and 5 bases from J; junction bases left unmatched: 2.